The next 18 T cell receptor beta chains were all read from a single sample in a study of blood T cell repertoires in COVID-19. The table came from immunoSEQ multiplex PCR; TCRdb's copy has only in-frame clones and leaves some out. The data contain 50,000 to 70,000 clones, 80% to 95% of them singletons. Sequencing was carried out using peripheral blood. The receptors were gathered from a human donor with active COVID-19. The donor label of this sample is uncertain.

The chain links TRBV10-3 to TRBJ1-3; D possibly corresponds to TRBD1 (5 bases). Trimming took off 3 bases at V and 1 base at J, with 10 bases between the two ends. The CDR3 has 15 amino acids. Germline-derived CDR1 and CDR2 are ENHRY and SYGVKD. CDR3 DNA: TGTGCCATCAGTGATCTATCAGGGTCTGGAAACACCATATATTTT. Translating gives CAISDLSGSGNTIYF.

The chain employs TRBV27 and TRBJ2-2, with D perhaps matching TRBD2 (6 bases). V lost 3 bases, J lost 3 bases, and 8 bases lay in between. The CDR3 sequence is 14 residues long. Looked up from germline, CDR1 is MNHEY and CDR2 is SMNVEV (reference sequence). For the CDR3, the DNA is TGTGCCAGCAGTTTGGAGGGGTACACCGGGGAGCTGTTTTTT. It yields the protein CASSLEGYTGELFF.

This chain uses TRBV7-2 with TRBJ2-7; TRBD1 matches 9 bases. Germline assignment: CDR1 SGHTA and CDR2 FQGNSA. J lost 7 bases, V lost 5 bases, and 9 bases had no gene match. CDR3 length: 14 residues. CDR3 sequence reads: CASSPGTGRTEQYV. The CDR3, as DNA: TGTGCCAGCAGCCCCGGGACAGGGAGAACAGAGCAGTACGTC.

J is TRBJ1-5 and V is TRBV6-1, with D perhaps matching TRBD1 (5 bases). Germline V gives CDR1 MNHNS, CDR2 SASEGT. The CDR3 spans 12 residues. V lost 3 bases, J lost 9 bases, and 9 bases lay in between. The CDR3 region has the DNA TGTGCCAGCAGTGAGGGGGGATGGCCCCAGCATTTT. This translates into CASSEGGWPQHF.

The chain joins TRBV7-3 to TRBJ1-1, with D unresolved. The V gene's germline CDR1 is SGHTA and CDR2 FQGTGA. The CDR3 loop spans 13 amino acids. The V end lost 5 bases, the J end lost 1 base, and 8 bases lay between the germline ends. CDR3 region: CASSVTENTEAFF. In DNA form, the CDR3 reads TGTGCCAGCAGCGTCACAGAGAACACTGAAGCTTTCTTT.

The rearrangement uses TRBV7-6 and TRBJ2-2, with 8 nucleotides matching TRBD2. This CDR3 has 14 amino acids. With V trimmed by 2 bases and J by 8 bases, 4 bases remained unmatched. Germline V gives CDR1 SGHVS, CDR2 FNYEAQ. The CDR3 nucleotides are TGTGCCAGCAGCTTATGGCTAGCGGGTGGGGAGCTGTTTTTT. Protein: CASSLWLAGGELFF.

The rearrangement uses TRBV5-4 and TRBJ1-3; possible D gene TRBD1, 5 bases. The CDR3 is made up of 14 amino acids. The ends were cut back, 3 bases at V and 4 bases at J, with 11 bases in the middle. The V gene's germline CDR1 is SGHNT and CDR2 YYREEE (reference sequence). The CDR3 sequence: CASSWGDGGNTIYF. The CDR3 nucleotides are TGTGCCAGCAGCTGGGGGGACGGAGGAAACACCATATATTTT. The full variable domain, with the rest looked up from reference TRBV5-4 and TRBJ1-3, is ETGVTQSPTHLIKTRGQQVTLRCSSQSGHNTVSWYQQALGQGPQFIFQYYREEENGRGNFPPRFSGLQFPNYSSELNVNALELDDSALYLCASSWGDGGNTIYFGEGSWLTVV.

The table lists this clone with a count of one. This chain connects TRBV7-3 to TRBJ2-1; 8 bases align to TRBD1. The CDR3 extends over 15 amino acids. J gave up 8 bases and V 6 bases, and 12 bases lay outside the gene matches. In germline, CDR1 is SGHTA, CDR2 FQGTGA. CDR3 residues: CASSFYQGANDEQFF. The CDR3, as DNA: TGTGCCAGCAGTTTTTATCAGGGGGCTAATGATGAGCAGTTCTTC.

The chain employs TRBV27 and TRBJ2-2; 12 bases are shared with TRBD2. The CDR3 covers 16 residues. The germline CDR1 and CDR2 sequences are MNHEY and SMNVEV (reference sequence). The ends lost 6 bases at V and 5 bases at J; junction bases unmatched: 7. CDR3 DNA: TGTGCCAGCAGCCGGCGGCTAGCGGGGGGGACCGGGGAGCTGTTTTTT. This sequence encodes CASSRRLAGGTGELFF.

This CDR3 reads CATSDWSGGHRGKQYF. The DNA for the CDR3 is TGTGCCACCAGTGATTGGTCGGGGGGCCACCGCGGAAAGCAGTATTTT. V usage is TRBV24-1 and J usage is TRBJ2-3; D perhaps matches TRBD2 (7 bases). V dropped 2 bases and J dropped 11 bases, with 22 bases sitting between them. This CDR3 has 16 residues. From germline, CDR1 is KGHDR and CDR2 SFDVKD.

This clone is a singleton in its sample. V gene TRBV7-9 combines with J gene TRBJ2-3; no reliable D call. Trimming pared 5 bases from V and 8 bases from J, leaving 14 bases between. There are 13 residues in the CDR3. Germline V gene data show CDR1 as SEHNR and CDR2 as FQNEAQ (reference sequence). CDR3 nucleotide sequence: TGTGCCAGCAGCGACTCTGGGTATGGTACGCAGTATTTT. Its translation: CASSDSGYGTQYF.

The DNA for the CDR3 is TGTGCCAGCAGCCTTAGCGGGGTCTCCTACAATGAGCAGTTCTTC. It is translated as CASSLSGVSYNEQFF. V is TRBV11-3 and J is TRBJ2-1, with 8 bases that match TRBD2. V shed 5 bases, J shed 0 bases, and the junction held 3 bases outside the gene matches. Germline V gives CDR1 SGHNT, CDR2 YENEEA. The CDR3 extends over 15 amino acids.

DNA for the CDR3: TGCGCCAGCAGCTTGAGCACAGGGCGGAACACTGAAGCTTTCTTT. Translating it yields CASSLSTGRNTEAFF. V gene TRBV5-1 combines with J gene TRBJ1-1; perhaps TRBD1 as D (6 bases). Trimming shortened V by 1 base and J by 1 base, and 11 bases separated the two germline ends. The CDR3 has 15 residues. Germline values: CDR1 SGHRS, CDR2 YFSETQ.

The genes are TRBV29-1 and TRBJ2-3, with no clear D. Germline V gene sequence: CDR1 SQVTM, CDR2 ANQGSEA. CDR3 length: 15 residues. The germline V and J ends were trimmed by 0 bases and 5 bases, with 15 bases remaining between them. CDR3 nucleotide sequence: TGCAGCGTTGAAGATGCGTACGAATTCGGAGATACGCAGTATTTT. It yields the protein CSVEDAYEFGDTQYF.

In DNA, the CDR3 is TGTGCCAGCAGTTACTCGAGCAGGGGTGGCAATCAGCCCCAGCATTTT. Translation: CASSYSSRGGNQPQHF. V is TRBV6-2 or TRBV6-3 and J is TRBJ1-5; D might be TRBD1 (6 bases). V was trimmed by 0 bases and J by 2 bases, leaving 11 bases between them. The germline V gene has CDR1 MNHEY and CDR2 SVGEGT. The CDR3 totals 16 residues.

The V call is TRBV7-6, the J call TRBJ2-2; 9 bases align to TRBD2. This CDR3 comprises 17 residues. J gave up 7 bases and V 0 bases, and 9 bases lay outside the gene matches. Germline CDR1 and CDR2: SGHVS and FNYEAQ. For the CDR3, the DNA is TGTGCCAGCAGCTTAGCATATGGGACTAGCTCGAACGGGGAGCTGTTTTTT. It codes for CASSLAYGTSSNGELFF. Complete variable domain (other parts from reference TRBV7-6 and TRBJ2-2): GAGVSQSPRYKVTKRGQDVALRCDPISGHVSLYWYRQALGQGPEFLTYFNYEAQQDKSGLPNDRFSAERPEGSISTLTIQRTEQRDSAMYRCASSLAYGTSSNGELFFGEGSRLTVL.

The rearrangement links TRBV27 to TRBJ1-6; the match to TRBD1 covers 8 bases. With V trimmed by 6 bases and J by 10 bases, 2 bases remained unmatched. This CDR3 has 12 amino acids. The germline V gene has CDR1 MNHEY and CDR2 SMNVEV (reference sequence). CDR3 sequence reads: CASSYRGSPLHF. The CDR3 DNA reads as TGTGCCAGCAGCTACAGGGGGTCACCCCTCCACTTT.

V and J are TRBV19 and TRBJ1-5; no clear D gene. Germline CDR1 reads LNHDA; CDR2 reads SQIVND (reference sequence). The CDR3 runs to 15 residues. V lost 5 bases and J 5 bases, leaving 16 bases between the germline ends. The CDR3 DNA reads as TGTGCCAGTAGTCTCCTCCGATTCGGGGATCAGCCCCAGCATTTT. It specifies CASSLLRFGDQPQHF.